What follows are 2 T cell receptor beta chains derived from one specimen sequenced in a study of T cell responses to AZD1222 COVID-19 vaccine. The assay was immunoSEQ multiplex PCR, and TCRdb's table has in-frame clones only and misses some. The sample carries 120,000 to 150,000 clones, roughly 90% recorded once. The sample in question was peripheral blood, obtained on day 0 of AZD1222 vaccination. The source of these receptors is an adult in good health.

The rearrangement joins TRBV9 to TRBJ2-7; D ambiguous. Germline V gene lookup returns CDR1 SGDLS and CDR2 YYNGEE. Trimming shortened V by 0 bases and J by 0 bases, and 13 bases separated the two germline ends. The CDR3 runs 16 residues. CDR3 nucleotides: TGTGCCAGCAGCGTAGGACCCGGCATGAGCTCCTACGAGCAGTACTTC. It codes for CASSVGPGMSSYEQYF.

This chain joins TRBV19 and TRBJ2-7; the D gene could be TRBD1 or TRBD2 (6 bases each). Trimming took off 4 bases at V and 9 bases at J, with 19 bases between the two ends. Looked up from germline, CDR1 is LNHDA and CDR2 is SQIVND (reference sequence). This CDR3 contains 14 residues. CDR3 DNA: TGTGCCAGTAGTACCGGGGGACATTCAAGTGGGCAGTACTTC. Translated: CASSTGGHSSGQYF.